This T cell receptor (beta chain) was sequenced in a study of CD8+CD57+ T cells in acquired aplastic anemia (dated by TCRdb to the late 2010s). Describing the broader study: Extracted DNA from sorted CD4+ and CD8+ cells averaged approximately 3 ug, ranging from 0.2 to 27.4 ug. CD8+CD57+ expansion was defined as a frequency above the mean frequency observed in healthy subjects. Here is what the overall study found, with its caveats: Around 28 CD8+ CDR3 sequences were found to be shared between patients and controls, but these sequences appeared to be highly expressed in patients and within the immunodominant clones of the patients. Patients and healthy controls showed no significant difference in CD8+ Simpson's diversity (P=0.060).

Expansion of CD8+CD57+ cells had been shown by flow cytometry in the patients chosen for sequencing. Every patient had a diagnosis of severe acquired aplastic anemia based on International Study of Aplastic Anemia and Agranulocytosis and Camitta criteria. At the time blood was sampled, none of the patients had received any therapy. The study deep-sequenced TCR repertoires of sorted CD4+ and CD8+ blood T cells from severe aplastic anemia patients and healthy subjects. In the USA, patient enrollment took place under clinicaltrials.gov protocols 00001620, 01623167, 00001397, 00071045, 00081523 and 00961064. Ficoll-Paque density gradient centrifugation was used to isolate peripheral blood mononuclear cells. Before DNA was extracted, CD4+ and CD8+ T cells were sorted using either FACS or magnetic beads. Profiling of TCR beta VDJ combinations and CDR3 sequences used genomic DNA as the template. An Illumina HiSeq 2000 was the platform used for TCR repertoire sequencing. The authors' analysis ran thus. TRBV/TRBJ rearrangement plots, CDR3 size and DJ length profiles, and Simpson's diversity index were used to evaluate the repertoires. Whichever DNA sequence was most abundant in the deep sequencing data was defined as the immunodominant clone. CDR3 amino acid sequences were screened for sharing across subjects and were compared with published repertoires and the VDJdb database. Using fastp at Q25 and MiXCR, TCRdb reprocessed the public reads and kept productive beta chains. All rows with the same CDR3 protein become a single entry with the most common DNA and genes. The V and J calls follow TCRdb's processing rather than the paper's. This sample holds some 150,000 distinct CDR3 sequences; over 50% were observed only once. The leading ten clones occupy 9.5% to 15% of the sample.

Between the V and J ends, shortened by 5 bases and 2 bases respectively, the junction contains 10 bases. The germline V gene encodes CDR1 SGHVS and CDR2 FNYEAQ. Taken from cysteine to phenylalanine, the CDR3 has 13 residues. The DNA shown is the 39-base CDR3, in frame from base 1. This clonotype has only a few counts. The antigen this receptor binds is unknown. There are no base qualities to consult, and no much larger clone falls within one base. The sequence was obtained from a human donor with aplastic anemia. Sequencing was done on a sample of sorted CD4+, CD8+, or CD8+CD57+ T cells (not recorded which) from PBMCs. The receptor chain draws on TRBV7-6 and TRBJ2-7; a tentative D call is TRBD1 (5 bases match). The CDR3 region: CASSPDSTYEQYF. At the DNA level, the sequence is TGTGCCAGCAGCCCAGACAGTACCTACGAGCAGTACTTC.